The sequence of this T cell receptor (beta chain) was determined in a study of cytomegalovirus exposure and HLA in healthy donors. 13 Jbeta primers and 60 Vbeta primers were used for the PCR. The method was immunoSEQ multiplex PCR; TCRdb's version includes in-frame clones alone and lacks a portion of them. The sample consists of about 170,000 clones, about 65% of them appearing once. This clone was counted between two and nine times. Its antigen remains unknown. General study results and limits: TRBV6-2, TRBV6-3 and some other V segments were unresolvable in 87-base-pair reads. In presence/absence analyses, roughly uniform sequencing depth across donors was assumed. Both high specificity and high sensitivity reportedly marked the classifier's diagnosis of cytomegalovirus status.

CDR3 length: 14 residues. V was pared by 6 bases and J by 0 bases, with 11 bases between. CDR1 is MNHEY, CDR2 SMNVEV, per germline (reference sequence). Donors had nominal health at sampling but likely had unrecorded immune exposures. The specimen was PBMCs. The TCR sequence derives from a girl aged 10 to 17 in good health and CMV-seronegative. V is TRBV27 and J is TRBJ1-2; D is possibly TRBD1 (5 bases). CDR3: CASRVGGSNYGYTF. DNA for the CDR3: TGTGCCAGCAGAGTCGGGGGATCTAACTATGGCTACACCTTC.